What follows are 21 T cell receptor beta chains derived from one specimen sequenced in a study of cytomegalovirus exposure and HLA in healthy donors. Primers included in the PCR were 60 Vbeta and 13 Jbeta primers. Assay used: immunoSEQ multiplex PCR; TCRdb lists only in-frame clones, some missing. The sample includes around 75,000 clones, about 84% of them seen just once. Sequenced: PBMCs. The origin of the receptors is a man between 35 and 55 years old in good health and CMV-seronegative.

This clone was recorded once. A junction boundary mismatches the germline segment, possibly from a read error. CDR3 coding DNA: TGTGCTAGCAGCTCCAGCCAGGCAGGGCAAGAGACCCAGTACTTC. It specifies CASSSSQAGQETQYF. V usage is TRBV7-7 and J usage is TRBJ2-5, with a weak D call TRBD1 (5 bases). Per germline, CDR1 SSHAT and CDR2 FNYEAQ (reference sequence). This CDR3 spans 15 amino acids.

The rearrangement joins TRBV27 to TRBJ2-3, with TRBD2 matching over 10 bases. The CDR3 consists of 17 residues. Germline CDR1 is MNHEY and CDR2 is SMNVEV (reference sequence). V shed 2 bases and J 4 bases; nucleotides not matched to a gene: 9. The DNA for the CDR3 is TGTGCCAGCAGTTTAAGGTCCCCAGCGGGGGGGTCAGATACGCAGTATTTT. Translating it yields CASSLRSPAGGSDTQYF.

The chain joins TRBV18 to TRBJ2-7; D might be TRBD2 (6 bases). The CDR3 is made up of 16 amino acids. In germline, CDR1 is KGHSH, CDR2 LQKENI. Between the trimmed V and J ends, which lost 2 bases and 3 bases, there was a span of 17 bases. The CDR3 sequence is CASSPAMRDGHYEQYF. CDR3 in DNA: TGTGCCAGCTCACCAGCCATGCGGGACGGACACTACGAGCAGTACTTC.

The chain is built from TRBV7-2 and TRBJ1-1, with 8 bases identical to TRBD1. CDR3 length equals 15 residues. Germline V gene data show CDR1 as SGHTA and CDR2 as FQGNSA. Trimming at V came to 3 bases and at J to 4 bases, leaving 7 bases not matched to a gene. CDR3 sequence (DNA): TGTGCCAGCAGCTTCGGTACAGGGGGACGCACTGAAGCTTTCTTT. This gives the protein CASSFGTGGRTEAFF.

The chain carries TRBV7-9 and TRBJ1-2; 8 bases line up with TRBD1. The J segment lost 3 bases and the V segment lost 5 bases, leaving 8 bases of the junction unmatched. This CDR3 comprises 15 residues. Germline V gene sequence: CDR1 SEHNR, CDR2 FQNEAQ (reference sequence). The CDR3 nucleotides are TGTGCCAGCAGCCCCTCGGGACAGGAGGACTATGGCTACACCTTC. It is translated as CASSPSGQEDYGYTF.

The CDR3 reads CASNLGGGGNTIYF. The CDR3 DNA follows: TGTGCCAGCAACCTGGGGGGGGGTGGAAACACCATATATTTT. The rearrangement uses TRBV28 and TRBJ1-3, with D maybe TRBD1 (5 bases). Germline CDR1 MDHEN, CDR2 SYDVKM. Between the trimmed V and J ends, which lost 7 bases and 3 bases, there was a span of 13 bases. The CDR3 runs 14 residues.

This chain links TRBV28 with TRBJ1-2; 9 positions match TRBD1. Germline V gives CDR1 MDHEN, CDR2 SYDVKM. Germline trimming cut 7 bases from V and 4 bases from J; bases unmatched to any gene: 10. The CDR3 extends over 15 amino acids. The CDR3 region is CASTEPGTGRYGYTF. Here the CDR3 DNA reads TGTGCCAGCACCGAACCCGGGACAGGGCGCTATGGCTACACCTTC.

For this clone: One junction end does not reproduce the germline sequence, and a read error may be involved. This chain uses TRBV5-1 with TRBJ1-2, with TRBD1 matching 7 bases. The germline CDR1 and CDR2 sequences are SGHRS and YFSETQ. This CDR3 is 15 amino acids long. The CDR3 reads CASRLAGQNSYGYTF. The CDR3 bases are TGCGCCAGCAGGTTGGCGGGACAGAACTCCTATGGCTACACCTTC.

The chain recombines TRBV27 with TRBJ2-7, with 14 bases that match TRBD2. Germline V gene lookup returns CDR1 MNHEY and CDR2 SMNVEV (reference sequence). The CDR3 totals 17 residues. The ends lost 4 bases at V and 0 bases at J; junction bases unmatched: 5. The CDR3 DNA follows: TGTGCCAGCAGTTCGGGACTAGCGGGGGCCTTCTCCTACGAGCAGTACTTC. This encodes CASSSGLAGAFSYEQYF.

In this sample, this clone turned up once. The chain uses TRBV29-1 and TRBJ1-5; 8 nucleotides match TRBD1. The germline CDR1 and CDR2 sequences are SQVTM and ANQGSEA. With 4 bases clipped from V and 3 bases from J, the junction kept 2 bases outside the gene matches. The CDR3 is 13 residues long. The CDR3 reads CSVGDRLNQPQHF. CDR3 nucleotides: TGCAGCGTTGGGGACAGGCTCAATCAGCCCCAGCATTTT.

CDR3 sequence: CASSPVETGKGYTF. The CDR3 bases are TGCGCCAGCAGCCCGGTCGAGACAGGGAAGGGCTACACCTTC. The rearrangement links TRBV5-1 to TRBJ1-2, with 7 bases identical to TRBD1. Unmatched junction bases numbered 11, after V lost 4 bases and J lost 8 bases. Per germline, CDR1 SGHRS and CDR2 YFSETQ. This CDR3 region has 14 residues. Full variable domain (remainder filled in from reference TRBV5-1 and TRBJ1-2): KAGVTQTPRYLIKTRGQQVTLSCSPISGHRSVSWYQQTPGQGLQFLFEYFSETQRNKGNFPGRFSGRQFSNSRSEMNVSTLELGDSALYLCASSPVETGKGYTFGSGTRLTVV.

This chain joins TRBV6-1 and TRBJ2-7, with D maybe TRBD2 (6 bases). Germline V gene lookup returns CDR1 MNHNS and CDR2 SASEGT. The CDR3 covers 14 residues. Trimming took 6 bases from V and 0 from J, leaving 12 bases between them. CDR3 in amino acids: CASSRSTSSYEQYF. In DNA, the CDR3 is TGTGCCAGCAGCCGGTCGACTAGCTCCTACGAGCAGTACTTC.

The CDR3 nucleotides read TGCGCCTGTCAGCGGCAGGGGATATCCTACAATGAGCAGTTCTTC. The encoded protein is CACQRQGISYNEQFF. This rearrangement joins TRBV5-1 to TRBJ2-1; maybe TRBD1 (6 bases). Trimming pared 10 bases from V and 1 base from J, leaving 18 bases between. Germline-derived CDR1 and CDR2 are SGHRS and YFSETQ. This CDR3 spans 15 amino acids.

The chain couples TRBV4-1 to TRBJ2-3, with D perhaps matching TRBD2 (7 bases). V gave up 0 bases and J gave up 5 bases, with 18 bases separating them. The CDR3 extends over 17 amino acids. The germline CDR1 and CDR2 sequences are MGHRA and YSYEKL. CDR3: CASSQDWEGGLGDTQYF. CDR3 DNA sequence: TGCGCCAGCAGCCAAGATTGGGAGGGGGGGCTGGGAGATACGCAGTATTTT.

The chain links TRBV29-1 to TRBJ2-5, with 11 bases identical to TRBD1. The J call may be mistaken, given a closer DNA end match to TRBJ2-7. Germline V gene data show CDR1 as SQVTM and CDR2 as ANQGSEA. This CDR3 comprises 14 residues. The CDR3 region has the DNA TGCAGCGTTGAACCGGGACAGGGGGACTACGAGCAGTACTTC. Its protein is CSVEPGQGDYEQYF.

The rearrangement joins TRBV19 to TRBJ1-6, with TRBD1 matching over 7 bases. The CDR3 totals 15 residues. Germline V CDR1 and CDR2: LNHDA, SQIVND (reference sequence). Trimming at V came to 5 bases and at J to 4 bases, leaving 5 bases not matched to a gene. This chain's CDR3 is CASSGGQIYNSPLHF. In DNA form, the CDR3 reads TGTGCCAGTAGTGGGGGACAGATTTATAATTCACCCCTCCACTTT.

In this sample, this clone turned up once. J is TRBJ1-2 and V is TRBV27; tentatively, D is TRBD1 (6 bases). V was trimmed by 2 bases and J by 2 bases, leaving 12 bases between them. CDR3 length: 15 residues. Germline V gives CDR1 MNHEY, CDR2 SMNVEV (reference sequence). The CDR3: CASSLGRDTNYGYTF. The CDR3, as DNA: TGTGCCAGCAGTTTAGGCCGGGACACGAACTATGGCTACACCTTC.

This clone was detected only once. The chain combines TRBV15 with TRBJ1-1; 8 positions agree with TRBD1. Trimming took 0 bases from V and 5 from J; bases not matched to a gene: 11. Germline V gene sequence: CDR1 LNHNV, CDR2 YYDKDF (reference sequence). This CDR3 has 17 amino acids. The CDR3 is CATSRDIFGTGGTEAFF. The CDR3 nucleotides read TGTGCCACCAGCAGAGATATTTTTGGGACAGGAGGAACTGAAGCTTTCTTT. The variable domain in full, completed from reference TRBV15 and TRBJ1-1, reads DAMVIQNPRYQVTQFGKPVTLSCSQTLNHNVMYWYQQKSSQAPKLLFHYYDKDFNNEADTPDNFQSRRPNTSFCFLDIRSPGLGDTAMYLCATSRDIFGTGGTEAFFGQGTRLTVV.

In its sample, this clone was seen once. The gene calls are TRBV5-8 and TRBJ2-5; 7 bases are shared with TRBD1. There are 13 residues in the CDR3. Germline CDR1 SGHTS, CDR2 YDEGEE. V was clipped by 5 bases and J by 5 bases; unmatched bases: 6. The CDR3 DNA is TGTGCCAGCAGGTCGACAGGGATCGAGACCCAGTACTTC. Translated, it gives CASRSTGIETQYF.

This rearrangement joins TRBV7-8 to TRBJ1-6; perhaps TRBD1 as D (6 bases). Trimming left V 5 bases short and J 1 base short, with 15 bases between. CDR1 is SGHVS, CDR2 FQNEAQ, per germline. The CDR3 is 17 residues long. CDR3 DNA sequence: TGTGCCAGCAGCCCCGAGGGGGGAGGGTCCTATAATTCACCCCTCCACTTT. It encodes CASSPEGGGSYNSPLHF.

This chain links TRBV30 with TRBJ1-5; TRBD1 aligns across 10 bases. CDR1 GTSNPN and CDR2 SVGIG come from the germline V gene (reference sequence). This CDR3 is built from 16 residues. The V segment lost 2 bases and the J segment 1 base; nucleotides outside the gene matches: 5. CDR3 DNA sequence: TGTGCCTGGAGTACTGGACAGGGGGTGAGCAATCAGCCCCAGCATTTT. Translating gives CAWSTGQGVSNQPQHF.